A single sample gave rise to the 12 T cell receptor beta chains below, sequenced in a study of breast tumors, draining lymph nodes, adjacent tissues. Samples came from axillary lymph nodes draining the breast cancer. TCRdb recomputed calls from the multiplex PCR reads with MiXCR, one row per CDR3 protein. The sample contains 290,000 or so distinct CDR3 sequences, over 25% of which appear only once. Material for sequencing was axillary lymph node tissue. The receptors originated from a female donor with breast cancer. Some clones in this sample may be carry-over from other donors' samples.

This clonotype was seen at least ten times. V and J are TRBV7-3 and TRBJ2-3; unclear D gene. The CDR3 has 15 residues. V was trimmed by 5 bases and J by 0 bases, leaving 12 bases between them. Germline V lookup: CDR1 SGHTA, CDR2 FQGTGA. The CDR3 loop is CASSQTSLSTDTQYF. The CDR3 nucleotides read TGTGCCAGCAGCCAAACAAGCCTTAGCACAGATACGCAGTATTTT.

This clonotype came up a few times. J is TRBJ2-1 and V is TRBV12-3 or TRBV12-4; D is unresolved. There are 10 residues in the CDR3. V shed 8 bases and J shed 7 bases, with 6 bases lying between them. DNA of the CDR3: TGTGCCAGCGGTCATAATGAGCAGTTCTTC. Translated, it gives CASGHNEQFF.

CDR3 in DNA: TGTGCCAGCAGTGAATTCTTCAATCAGCCCCAGCATTTT. Translated: CASSEFFNQPQHF. The chain links TRBV6-1 to TRBJ1-5, with D unclear. The CDR3 covers 13 residues. The germline V gene encodes CDR1 MNHNS and CDR2 SASEGT. V was clipped by 2 bases and J by 3 bases, with 5 bases between them.

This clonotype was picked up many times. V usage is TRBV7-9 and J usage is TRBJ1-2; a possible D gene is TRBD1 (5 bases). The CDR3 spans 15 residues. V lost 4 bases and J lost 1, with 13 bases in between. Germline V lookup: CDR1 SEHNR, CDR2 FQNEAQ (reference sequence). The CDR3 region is CASSSPGRINYGYTF. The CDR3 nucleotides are TGTGCCAGCAGCTCGCCAGGGAGAATTAACTATGGCTACACCTTC.

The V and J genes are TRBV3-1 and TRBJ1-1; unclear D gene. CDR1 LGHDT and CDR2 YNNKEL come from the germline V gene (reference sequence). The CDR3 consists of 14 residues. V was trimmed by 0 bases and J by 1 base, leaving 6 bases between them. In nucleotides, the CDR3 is TGTGCCAGCAGCCAAGAGACAACGAACACTGAAGCTTTCTTT. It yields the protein CASSQETTNTEAFF.

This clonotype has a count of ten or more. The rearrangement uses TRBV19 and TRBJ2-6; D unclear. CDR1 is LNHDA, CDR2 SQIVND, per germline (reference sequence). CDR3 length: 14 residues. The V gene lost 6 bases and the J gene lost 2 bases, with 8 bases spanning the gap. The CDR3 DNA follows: TGTGCCAGTAGCCCACCCCCTGGGGCCAACGTCCTGACTTTC. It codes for CASSPPPGANVLTF.

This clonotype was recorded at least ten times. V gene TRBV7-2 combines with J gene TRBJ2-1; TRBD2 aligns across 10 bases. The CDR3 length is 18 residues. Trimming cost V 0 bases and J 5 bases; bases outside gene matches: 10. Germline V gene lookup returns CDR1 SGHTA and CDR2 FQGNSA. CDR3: CASSLARGTSGKNNEQFF. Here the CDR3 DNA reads TGTGCCAGCAGCTTAGCCCGGGGAACTAGCGGGAAAAACAATGAGCAGTTCTTC.

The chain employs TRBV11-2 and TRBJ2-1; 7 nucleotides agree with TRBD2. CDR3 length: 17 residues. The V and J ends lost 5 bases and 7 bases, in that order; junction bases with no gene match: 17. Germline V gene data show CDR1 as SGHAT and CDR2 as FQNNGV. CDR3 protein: CASSLLSRPAGRNEQFF. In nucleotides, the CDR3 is TGTGCCAGCAGCCTCCTCTCAAGACCAGCGGGGAGGAATGAGCAGTTCTTC. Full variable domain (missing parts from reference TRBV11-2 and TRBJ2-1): EAGVAQSPRYKIIEKRQSVAFWCNPISGHATLYWYQQILGQGPKLLIQFQNNGVVDDSQLPKDRFSAERLKGVDSTLKIQPAKLEDSAVYLCASSLLSRPAGRNEQFFGPGTRLTVL.

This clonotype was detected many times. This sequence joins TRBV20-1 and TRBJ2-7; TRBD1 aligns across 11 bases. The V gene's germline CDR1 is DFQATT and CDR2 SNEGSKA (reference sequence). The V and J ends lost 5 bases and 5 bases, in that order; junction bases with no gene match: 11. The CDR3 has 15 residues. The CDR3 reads CSADTGGQGADEQYF. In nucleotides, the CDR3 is TGCAGTGCTGATACTGGCGGACAGGGGGCAGACGAGCAGTACTTC.

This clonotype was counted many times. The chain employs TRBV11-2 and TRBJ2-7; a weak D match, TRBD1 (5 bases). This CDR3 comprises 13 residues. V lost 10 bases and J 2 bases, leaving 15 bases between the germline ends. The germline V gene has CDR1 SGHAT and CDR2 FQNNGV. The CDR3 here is CATGPGPPYEQYF. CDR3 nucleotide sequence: TGTGCCACAGGGCCCGGGCCGCCCTACGAGCAGTACTTC.

The CDR3 nucleotides are TGCAGCGTTGTTGGCGGTGGGCTTGAGCAGTACTTC. Its protein product is CSVVGGGLEQYF. The chain combines TRBV29-1 with TRBJ2-7; D is uncertain. This CDR3 spans 12 amino acids. V lost 4 bases and J 7 bases, leaving 14 bases between the germline ends. CDR1 is SQVTM, CDR2 ANQGSEA, per germline.

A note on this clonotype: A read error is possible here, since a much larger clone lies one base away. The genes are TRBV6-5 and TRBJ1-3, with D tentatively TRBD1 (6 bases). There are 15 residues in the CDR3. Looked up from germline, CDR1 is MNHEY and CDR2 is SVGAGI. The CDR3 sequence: CACSYQRTAGNTIYF. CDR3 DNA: TGTGCCTGCAGTTACCAGAGGACAGCTGGAAACACCATATATTTT.